These 18 T cell receptor beta chains originate from one sample sequenced in a study of blood T cell repertoires in COVID-19. Clones were sequenced by immunoSEQ multiplex PCR, and TCRdb holds only the in-frame ones, with some missing. Among 210,000 or so clones listed, 70% to 90% were seen once. Sequencing was carried out using PBMCs or T cells enriched from blood (not recorded which). Every receptor here comes from a young man who had recovered from COVID-19.

The chain joins TRBV2 to TRBJ2-1, with 9 bases matching TRBD2. This CDR3 region has 16 residues. The germline gives CDR1 SNHLY, CDR2 FYNNEI. Losses at the gene ends were 6 bases for V and 0 bases for J; bases not matched to a gene: 6. The CDR3 region is CASSETSGSSYNEQFF. The DNA of the CDR3 is TGTGCCAGCAGCGAGACTAGCGGAAGCTCCTACAATGAGCAGTTCTTC.

The rearrangement joins TRBV11-3 to TRBJ2-5; TRBD2 is a possible D gene (5 bases). The V gene lost 3 bases and the J gene lost 5 bases, with 13 bases spanning the gap. There are 14 residues in the CDR3. Looked up from germline, CDR1 is SGHNT and CDR2 is YENEEA. Here the CDR3 reads CASSLNAGGETQYF. The CDR3 coding sequence is TGTGCCAGCAGCTTGAATGCGGGCGGTGAGACCCAGTACTTC.

The chain has TRBV18 and TRBJ1-5; TRBD1 matches 8 bases. CDR1 and CDR2 (germline): KGHSH, LQKENI. V trimming: 2 bases; J trimming: 1 base; junction bases outside the gene matches: 10. The CDR3 extends over 18 amino acids. CDR3 coding DNA: TGTGCCAGCTCACCAAAGCCACCGGGACAGGAAAGCAATCAGCCCCAGCATTTT. This sequence encodes CASSPKPPGQESNQPQHF. Variable domain in full (rest from reference TRBV18 and TRBJ1-5): NAGVMQNPRHLVRRRGQEARLRCSPMKGHSHVYWYRQLPEEGLKFMVYLQKENIIDESGMPKERFSAEFPKEGPSILRIQQVVRGDSAAYFCASSPKPPGQESNQPQHFGDGTRLSIL.

The chain links TRBV20-1 to TRBJ2-3, with 10 bases matching TRBD1. Trimming cost V 3 bases and J 4 bases; bases outside gene matches: 7. CDR3 length: 15 residues. Germline CDR1 DFQATT, CDR2 SNEGSKA (reference sequence). CDR3 sequence: CSASRETGGADTQYF. CDR3 bases: TGCAGTGCTAGTAGGGAGACAGGGGGCGCAGATACGCAGTATTTT.

The chain links TRBV5-5 to TRBJ1-6; 9 bases line up with TRBD1. The CDR3 runs to 16 residues. Unmatched junction bases numbered 10, after V lost 4 bases and J lost 8 bases. Germline-derived CDR1 and CDR2 are SGHKS and YYEKEE (reference sequence). DNA for the CDR3: TGTGCCAGCAGCACCCCAGGGACAGGGATGTATTCACCCCTCCACTTT. It encodes CASSTPGTGMYSPLHF. The variable domain in full, completed from reference TRBV5-5 and TRBJ1-6, reads DAGVTQSPTHLIKTRGQQVTLRCSPISGHKSVSWYQQVLGQGPQFIFQYYEKEERGRGNFPDRFSARQFPNYSSELNVNALLLGDSALYLCASSTPGTGMYSPLHFGNGTRLTVT.

This clone was recorded only once. The V and J genes are TRBV10-3 and TRBJ2-5; TRBD2 agrees at 8 bases. Per germline, CDR1 ENHRY and CDR2 SYGVKD. V lost 10 bases, J lost 5 bases, and 15 bases stayed unmatched. The CDR3 is 15 amino acids. The CDR3 DNA sequence: TGTGCCACCGCCGCCTACGGGGGGGCAAGGGAGACCCAGTACTTC. Protein product: CATAAYGGARETQYF.

The chain is built from TRBV11-2 and TRBJ1-1, with no clear D. CDR1 is SGHAT, CDR2 FQNNGV, per germline. The CDR3 has 12 amino acids. V dropped 5 bases and J dropped 2 bases, with 6 bases sitting between them. The CDR3 sequence is CASSPLNTEAFF. As DNA, the CDR3 is TGTGCCAGCAGCCCACTCAACACTGAAGCTTTCTTT.

This sequence joins TRBV5-1 and TRBJ1-4, with D possibly being TRBD1 (5 bases). Germline CDR1 reads SGHRS; CDR2 reads YFSETQ. Trimming shortened V by 0 bases and J by 5 bases, and 11 bases separated the two germline ends. The CDR3 runs to 15 residues. Here the CDR3 reads CASSLGQGGNEKLFF. In DNA form, the CDR3 reads TGCGCCAGCAGCTTGGGGCAGGGAGGGAATGAAAAACTGTTTTTT. The full variable domain, in which reference TRBV5-1 and TRBJ1-4 provide the parts outside the CDR3, is KAGVTQTPRYLIKTRGQQVTLSCSPISGHRSVSWYQQTPGQGLQFLFEYFSETQRNKGNFPGRFSGRQFSNSRSEMNVSTLELGDSALYLCASSLGQGGNEKLFFGSGTQLSVL.

The chain has TRBV7-9 and TRBJ1-1; 7 bases map to TRBD1. This CDR3 has 15 amino acids. Germline loops: CDR1 SEHNR, CDR2 FQNEAQ (reference sequence). V was pared by 2 bases and J by 4 bases, with 7 bases of the junction left unmatched. CDR3 region: CASSLRAGGATEAFF. CDR3 bases: TGTGCCAGCAGCTTAAGGGCAGGGGGAGCCACTGAAGCTTTCTTT.

This chain connects TRBV5-1 to TRBJ2-1; 7 bases line up with TRBD1. This CDR3 has 17 residues. After removal of 3 bases from V and 0 bases from J, the junction contained 9 bases not matched to a gene. Germline lookup yields CDR1 SGHRS and CDR2 YFSETQ. The CDR3: CASSYKDRHSSYNEQFF. The CDR3 region has the DNA TGCGCCAGCAGCTACAAGGACAGGCATTCCTCCTACAATGAGCAGTTCTTC.

This chain joins TRBV5-3 and TRBJ2-3; possibly TRBD1 for D (6 bases). TRBV5-3 is annotated as an ORF whose role is uncertain. Trimming shortened V by 4 bases and J by 14 bases, and 17 bases separated the two germline ends. The CDR3 covers 12 residues. CDR3 nucleotides: TGTGCCAGAAGCCCCTCCCGAAGGGGGTCGTATTTT. It specifies CARSPSRRGSYF.

The chain carries TRBV5-4 and TRBJ2-1; no firm D call. This CDR3 spans 14 amino acids. Trimming cost V 1 base and J 9 bases, with 14 bases left between them. Germline V gene sequence: CDR1 SGHNT, CDR2 YYREEE (reference sequence). The CDR3, as DNA: TGTGCCAGCAGCTTGTCTACCTCCCACGGTGAGCAGTTCTTC. It is translated as CASSLSTSHGEQFF.

This clone was detected once. The gene calls are TRBV19 and TRBJ2-3; TRBD1 matches at 10 bases. This CDR3 comprises 18 residues. Germline V CDR1 and CDR2: LNHDA, SQIVND (reference sequence). The ends lost 5 bases at V and 1 base at J; junction bases unmatched: 12. CDR3: CASSASTGTGDRTDTQYF. The DNA of the CDR3 is TGTGCCAGTAGTGCCTCAACCGGGACAGGGGACCGCACAGATACGCAGTATTTT. The full variable domain, rest sourced from reference TRBV19 and TRBJ2-3, is DGGITQSPKYLFRKEGQNVTLSCEQNLNHDAMYWYRQDPGQGLRLIYYSQIVNDFQKGDIAEGYSVSREKKESFPLTVTSAQKNPTAFYLCASSASTGTGDRTDTQYFGPGTRLTVL.

The V gene is TRBV30, the J gene TRBJ2-1; 9 positions match TRBD1. Germline V gene lookup returns CDR1 GTSNPN and CDR2 SVGIG (reference sequence). V trimming: 2 bases; J trimming: 5 bases; junction bases outside the gene matches: 7. The CDR3 covers 15 residues. The CDR3 region is CAWSRGTGLNNEQFF. As DNA, the CDR3 is TGTGCCTGGAGTCGGGGGACAGGGTTAAACAATGAGCAGTTCTTC.

The CDR3 coding sequence is TGTGCCAGCAGTGACAAACCCGGGTTTACCGGGGAGCTGTTTTTT. It is translated as CASSDKPGFTGELFF. This sequence joins TRBV6-4 and TRBJ2-2; the D is unclear. This CDR3 has 15 amino acids. Trimming pared 2 bases from V and 5 bases from J, leaving 12 bases between. Germline CDR1 is MRHNA and CDR2 is SNTAGT.

This clone was found once. The chain links TRBV5-1 to TRBJ2-6; 7 bases are shared with TRBD1. J lost 1 base, V lost 0 bases, and 7 bases had no gene match. CDR1 is SGHRS and CDR2 is YFSETQ in the germline V gene. This CDR3 comprises 18 residues. As DNA, the CDR3 is TGCGCCAGCAGCTTGGGGCAGGGGGTGGCATCTGGGGCCAACGTCCTGACTTTC. Its protein is CASSLGQGVASGANVLTF.

CDR3 amino acids: CARSSGQGPDYGYTF. CDR3 coding DNA: TGTGCCAGATCTTCGGGACAGGGTCCGGACTATGGCTACACCTTC. The chain joins TRBV2 to TRBJ1-2; 9 nucleotides agree with TRBD1. The CDR3 totals 15 residues. Germline V gene lookup returns CDR1 SNHLY and CDR2 FYNNEI. V gave up 9 bases and J gave up 3 bases; unmatched junction bases: 11.

V is TRBV28 and J is TRBJ1-6; tentatively, D is TRBD1 (5 bases). Germline V gives CDR1 MDHEN, CDR2 SYDVKM. V was trimmed by 6 bases and J by 7 bases, leaving 7 bases between them. This CDR3 has 12 residues. In DNA form, the CDR3 reads TGTGCCAGCAGACCAGGGAATTCACCCCTCCACTTT. It yields the protein CASRPGNSPLHF.